Listed here are 18 T cell receptor beta chains from one sample, sequenced in a study of blood T cell repertoires in COVID-19. Only in-frame clones appear in the TCRdb table, and some are missing; sequencing was by immunoSEQ multiplex PCR. This sample has about 70,000 clones, with about nine tenths found just once. The sequenced material came from peripheral blood. The receptors come from a woman aged 55-75 years with acute or convalescent COVID-19.

The chain has TRBV10-3 and TRBJ2-7; 8 nucleotides line up with TRBD1. Germline V gene lookup returns CDR1 ENHRY and CDR2 SYGVKD. CDR3 length: 16 amino acids. V lost 0 bases and J lost 2; bases outside the gene matches: 6. Here the CDR3 DNA reads TGTGCCATCAGTGAGTCTGGACAGGGTTATGCCTACGAGCAGTACTTC. Amino acids: CAISESGQGYAYEQYF.

Only a few counts were recorded for this clone. The chain links TRBV19 to TRBJ1-1, with D perhaps matching TRBD1 (6 bases). CDR3 length: 13 residues. Trimming pared 5 bases from V and 6 bases from J, leaving 13 bases between. The germline CDR1 and CDR2 sequences are LNHDA and SQIVND (reference sequence). For the CDR3, the DNA is TGTGCCAGTAGTGTTACAGGGTCCTCTGAAGCTTTCTTT. It encodes CASSVTGSSEAFF.

The chain employs TRBV6-6 and TRBJ2-1; no reliable D call. This CDR3 contains 13 residues. Germline V gene sequence: CDR1 MNHNY, CDR2 SVGAGI (reference sequence). The germline V and J ends were trimmed by 2 bases and 9 bases, with 11 bases remaining between them. CDR3 in DNA: TGTGCCAGCAGTTACGATATACAACGTGAGCAGTTCTTC. It encodes CASSYDIQREQFF.

This clone was picked up a small number of times. This chain uses TRBV7-9 with TRBJ2-2, with TRBD1 identical over 10 bases. The CDR3 totals 15 residues. J lost 6 bases, V lost 8 bases, and 9 bases had no gene match. Germline V gene data show CDR1 as SEHNR and CDR2 as FQNEAQ (reference sequence). CDR3 sequence reads: CASEHRDRGSGELFF. CDR3 nucleotides: TGTGCCAGCGAACACCGGGACAGGGGATCCGGGGAGCTGTTTTTT.

The chain joins TRBV12-3 or TRBV12-4 to TRBJ1-6, with D perhaps matching TRBD1 (6 bases). This CDR3 region has 13 residues. V was clipped by 6 bases and J by 9 bases, with 12 bases between them. The CDR3 bases are TGTGCCAGCAGGCTTCAGGGGACTTCACCCCTCCACTTT. The encoded protein is CASRLQGTSPLHF.

The chain has TRBV24-1 and TRBJ1-2, with D possibly being TRBD1 (5 bases). V lost 4 bases and J lost 0, with 14 bases in between. This CDR3 comprises 16 residues. The V gene's germline CDR1 is KGHDR and CDR2 SFDVKD. CDR3 DNA: TGTGCCACCAGTGACCCCTCGGGCAGGGCTAACTATGGCTACACCTTC. Protein sequence: CATSDPSGRANYGYTF.

The rearrangement uses TRBV28 and TRBJ2-6; TRBD1 might be the D (7 bases). The germline V gene encodes CDR1 MDHEN and CDR2 SYDVKM. Trimming took off 3 bases at V and 0 bases at J, with 18 bases between the two ends. The CDR3 consists of 19 residues. The CDR3 spells CASSFAGQFFSSGANVLTF. The CDR3 nucleotides read TGTGCCAGCAGTTTCGCGGGACAGTTCTTCTCCTCTGGGGCCAACGTCCTGACTTTC. Together with reference TRBV28 and TRBJ2-6, the CDR3 gives the full variable domain: DVKVTQSSRYLVKRTGEKVFLECVQDMDHENMFWYRQDPGLGLRLIYFSYDVKMKEKGDIPEGYSVSREKKERFSLILESASTNQTSMYLCASSFAGQFFSSGANVLTFGAGSRLTVL.

CDR3 in DNA: TGTGCCAGCAGCTTAGAACAGAGCTCCTACAATGAGCAGTTCTTC. This encodes CASSLEQSSYNEQFF. The J gene is TRBJ2-1, the V gene TRBV7-6, with no clear D. V was pared by 1 base and J by 0 bases, with 7 bases between. This CDR3 is built from 15 residues. Germline V CDR1 and CDR2: SGHVS, FNYEAQ.

The chain links TRBV19 to TRBJ1-1; D gene uncertain. CDR3 length: 15 residues. V was trimmed by 0 bases and J by 4 bases, leaving 12 bases between them. Germline-derived CDR1 and CDR2 are LNHDA and SQIVND (reference sequence). The CDR3 region has the DNA TGTGCCAGTAGTATAGAAGTGGTTAGAGGCACTGAAGCTTTCTTT. Translated: CASSIEVVRGTEAFF.

This clone was counted a single time. The chain recombines TRBV6-5 with TRBJ1-5, with D possibly matching TRBD1 (6 bases). Germline V gives CDR1 MNHEY, CDR2 SVGAGI. The CDR3 spans 13 residues. Trimming took 4 bases from V and 11 from J, leaving 15 bases between them. The CDR3 nucleotides are TGTGCCAGCAGTTCCTCAGGGGAAAGAGCCCAGCATTTT. It encodes CASSSSGERAQHF.

The chain uses TRBV19 and TRBJ1-5; a possible D gene is TRBD1 (5 bases). Germline V gene lookup returns CDR1 LNHDA and CDR2 SQIVND (reference sequence). Between the trimmed V and J ends, which lost 8 bases and 0 bases, there was a span of 11 bases. CDR3 size: 14 residues. The CDR3 reads CASRDSYSNQPQHF. The CDR3 DNA follows: TGTGCCAGTCGCGACAGCTATAGCAATCAGCCCCAGCATTTT.

The chain links TRBV5-1 to TRBJ2-1; TRBD2 matches 13 bases. V lost 1 base and J lost 7; bases outside the gene matches: 2. The CDR3 runs to 15 residues. CDR1 is SGHRS, CDR2 YFSETQ, per germline. The CDR3 loop reads CASSLTSGGANEQFF. The CDR3 nucleotides are TGCGCCAGCAGCTTGACTAGCGGGGGGGCAAATGAGCAGTTCTTC.

The chain recombines TRBV5-1 with TRBJ2-1; 9 nucleotides agree with TRBD2. There are 16 residues in the CDR3. After removal of 4 bases from V and 5 bases from J, the junction contained 10 bases not matched to a gene. Germline V gene data show CDR1 as SGHRS and CDR2 as YFSETQ. CDR3 loop: CASSLRGGATNNEQFF. The CDR3 region has the DNA TGCGCCAGCAGCCTGCGCGGGGGGGCGACTAACAATGAGCAGTTCTTC.

This chain uses TRBV3-1 (or the pseudogene TRBV3-2) with TRBJ2-1, with TRBD2 matching over 15 bases. V shed 8 bases, J shed 9 bases, and the junction held 11 bases outside the gene matches. The CDR3 covers 16 residues. The germline V gene encodes CDR1 LGHDT and CDR2 YNNKEL (reference sequence). CDR3 sequence reads: CASGLAGGISRGEQFF. CDR3 DNA: TGTGCCAGCGGACTAGCGGGGGGGATCAGTAGAGGTGAGCAGTTCTTC.

The chain has TRBV9 and TRBJ2-5; 9 bases are a match to TRBD2. This CDR3 region has 13 residues. After removal of 4 bases from V and 5 bases from J, the junction contained 3 bases not matched to a gene. CDR1 and CDR2 from the germline V gene are SGDLS and YYNGEE. CDR3 sequence reads: CASSRGGVETQYF. CDR3 in DNA: TGTGCCAGCAGCCGCGGGGGGGTGGAGACCCAGTACTTC.

V gene TRBV6-2 or TRBV6-3 combines with J gene TRBJ1-5; tentative D call: TRBD1 (5 bases). CDR3 length: 13 amino acids. V was shortened by 6 bases and J by 2 bases, with 8 bases between the two germline ends. Germline loops: CDR1 MNHEY, CDR2 SVGEGT. CDR3 DNA sequence: TGTGCCAGCAGCTCCAGGGGCAATCAGCCCCAGCATTTT. Translation gives CASSSRGNQPQHF.

The chain couples TRBV2 to TRBJ2-3; 11 bases match TRBD2. V lost 5 bases, J lost 2 bases, and 3 bases stayed unmatched. Germline V lookup: CDR1 SNHLY, CDR2 FYNNEI. This CDR3 comprises 15 residues. The CDR3 loop is CASSFSGGATDTQYF. CDR3 sequence (DNA): TGTGCCAGCAGTTTTAGCGGGGGGGCCACAGATACGCAGTATTTT. The full variable domain, rest sourced from reference TRBV2 and TRBJ2-3, is EPEVTQTPSHQVTQMGQEVILRCVPISNHLYFYWYRQILGQKVEFLVSFYNNEISEKSEIFDDQFSVERPDGSNFTLKIRSTKLEDSAMYFCASSFSGGATDTQYFGPGTRLTVL.

This clone was observed a few times. V is TRBV4-1 and J is TRBJ2-7, with 7 bases fitting TRBD2. Germline CDR1 MGHRA, CDR2 YSYEKL. The V gene end was trimmed by 2 bases and the J gene end by 6 bases; junction bases not matched to a gene: 16. CDR3 length equals 17 residues. CDR3 nucleotide sequence: TGCGCCAGCAGCCAACCCGTCCGCGGGGGAAGAACTGGCGAGCAGTACTTC. It specifies CASSQPVRGGRTGEQYF.